The source of this TCR beta chain is a study of cytomegalovirus exposure and HLA in healthy donors. Study observations and caveats: First-cohort TCR clusters tended to co-occur in the roughly 130 validation repertoires, a later analysis found. As confirmed in vitro, three CMV-associated chains were specific for CMV antigens. Rarity characterized most TCR sequences, yet some public TCRs appeared in many donors.

For this clone: Its antigen is currently unknown.

Clones were sequenced by immunoSEQ multiplex PCR, and TCRdb holds only the in-frame ones, with some missing. This table has some 150,000 clones, approximately 90% appearing once. V shed 1 base and J 3 bases; nucleotides not matched to a gene: 2. CDR3 length: 14 amino acids. Germline CDR1 is SGHAT and CDR2 is FQNNGV. The chain combines TRBV11-2 with TRBJ1-2; 7 bases match TRBD1. The sample was PBMCs. The receptor's source is a man younger than 35 in good health and CMV-seronegative. CDR3 DNA sequence: TGTGCCAGCAGCTTAGTAACAGGGGACTATGGCTACACCTTC. As protein: CASSLVTGDYGYTF.